The 3 T cell receptor beta chains presented below share a single source sample, sequenced in a study of T-cell memory formation after mild COVID-19. TCRdb re-analysed the 5' RACE reads in MiXCR, keeping a single row per CDR3 protein. The sample has roughly 410,000 distinct CDR3 sequences, 20% to 25% seen once; the top ten hold 8.5% to 9%. The sequencing input was PBMCs or a T cell subset sorted from them (not recorded which). The receptors were gathered from an adult woman who had mild COVID-19 (a few samples of this study predate the infection). Cell type and time point are not known.

This chain links TRBV7-2 with TRBJ2-3; 9 nucleotides align to TRBD2. The V segment lost 5 bases and the J segment 0 bases; nucleotides outside the gene matches: 6. CDR1 and CDR2 (germline): SGHTA, FQGNSA. The CDR3 is made up of 16 amino acids. CDR3 sequence (DNA): TGTGCCAGCAGCCAGACTAGCGGAACTAGCACAGATACGCAGTATTTT. Its translation: CASSQTSGTSTDTQYF.

This chain links TRBV29-1 with TRBJ2-2; TRBD1 matches 8 bases. The ends lost 4 bases at V and 2 bases at J; junction bases unmatched: 9. Looked up from germline, CDR1 is SQVTM and CDR2 is ANQGSEA. The CDR3 runs to 16 residues. The CDR3 is CSVAGLTGANTGELFF. The CDR3 DNA follows: TGCAGCGTTGCTGGGTTGACAGGGGCCAACACCGGGGAGCTGTTTTTT.

J is TRBJ2-3 and V is TRBV7-2; 13 bases align to TRBD2. J was trimmed by 2 bases and V by 3 bases; bases with no gene match: 2. Germline V gene lookup returns CDR1 SGHTA and CDR2 FQGNSA. CDR3 size: 16 residues. The CDR3 loop is CASSLGLAGNTDTQYF. CDR3 nucleotide sequence: TGTGCCAGCAGCTTGGGACTAGCGGGAAACACAGATACGCAGTATTTT.